The entry that follows covers one TCR beta chain sequence. No antigen is known for it. The record originates from a study of cytomegalovirus exposure and HLA in healthy donors. Study-level background: From some 190 million T cells, an earlier analysis saw around 120 million unique TCR beta sequences. Study-wide findings and caveats: The study flagged some 170 TCR beta chains as cytomegalovirus-associated.

In the PCR, 60 Vbeta and 13 Jbeta primers were used. TCRdb's copy holds only in-frame clones and misses some; the assay was immunoSEQ multiplex PCR. The sample holds about 140,000 clones. The V and J ends lost 2 bases and 4 bases respectively, with 8 bases between them. The CDR3 loop spans 13 amino acids. From germline, CDR1 is SGHTA and CDR2 FQGTGA. The chain employs TRBV7-3 and TRBJ2-5; D might be TRBD2 (5 bases). This TCR was recovered from a woman in her late teens or twenties in good health and CMV-seronegative. The sequencing sample was made of PBMCs. CDR3 sequence (DNA): TGTGCCAGCAGCTTACCGGGATCAGAGACCCAGTACTTC. Translated: CASSLPGSETQYF.